This TCR beta chain was sequenced during a study of blood T cell repertoires in COVID-19. Overall study: Specimens from acute and convalescent COVID-19 originated in the United States, Italy and Spain. Sample material is recorded as cDNA or gDNA derived from T cells, B-cell-depleted T cells, or PBMCs.

This CDR3 has 19 residues. The J segment lost 0 bases and the V segment lost 4 bases, leaving 8 bases of the junction unmatched. Germline V gene lookup returns CDR1 SEHNR and CDR2 FQNEAQ (reference sequence). In the study's own analysis: Estimates of nucleated cell counts were drawn from the amplification of reference gene primers. The protocol was immunoSEQ multiplex PCR, while the TCRdb copy is restricted to in-frame clones and leaves out a portion. From that table come the V and J calls and clone size; the DNA was used to work out D and trimming. The sample holds about 270,000 clones; about 85% are singletons and the top ten take approximately 4.1%.

V and J are TRBV7-9 and TRBJ2-1; TRBD2 aligns across 14 bases. What was sequenced was peripheral blood. The receptor was derived from a woman aged 45 to 65 with active or convalescent COVID-19. Here the CDR3 reads CASSSRTSGRSTSYNEQFF. The CDR3 coding sequence is TGTGCCAGCAGCTCTAGGACTAGCGGGAGGTCGACCTCCTACAATGAGCAGTTCTTC.